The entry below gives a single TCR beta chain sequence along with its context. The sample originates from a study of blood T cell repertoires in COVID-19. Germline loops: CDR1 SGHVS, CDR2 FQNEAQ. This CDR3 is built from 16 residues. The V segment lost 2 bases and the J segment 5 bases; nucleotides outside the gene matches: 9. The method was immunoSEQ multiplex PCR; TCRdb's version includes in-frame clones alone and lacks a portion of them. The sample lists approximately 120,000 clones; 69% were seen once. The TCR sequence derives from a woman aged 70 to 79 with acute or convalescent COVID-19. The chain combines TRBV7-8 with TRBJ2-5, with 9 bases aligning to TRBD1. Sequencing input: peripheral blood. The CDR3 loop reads CASSLLTGQGGETQYF. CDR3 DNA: TGTGCCAGCAGCTTATTGACGGGACAGGGTGGCGAGACCCAGTACTTC.